These 23 T cell receptor beta chains came from one sample sequenced in a study of Ad26.COV2.S vaccination and SARS-CoV-2 variants. The treatment here: about 20 received Ad26.COV2.S at low or high dose, single or two shots; roughly five received placebo; per-sample allocation not given. Collection of samples fell on day 63 after the first vaccine or placebo injection. The assay was immunoSEQ multiplex PCR, and TCRdb's table has in-frame clones only and misses some. The sample contains approximately 410,000 clones, about 90% of which appear only once. Sample: peripheral blood, taken in a trial of Ad26.COV2.S vaccine versus placebo. The source of these receptors is a person aged 18-60 years who received the Ad26.COV2.S COVID-19 vaccine or a placebo.

The rearrangement uses TRBV10-1 and TRBJ1-3, with 8 bases lining up with TRBD1. Germline V gives CDR1 WNHNN, CDR2 SYGVQD (reference sequence). CDR3 length: 15 residues. Trimming cost V 6 bases and J 2 bases; bases outside gene matches: 6. The CDR3 region is CASRSGTGAGNTIYF. Written as DNA, the CDR3 is TGCGCCAGCAGATCCGGGACAGGAGCTGGAAACACCATATATTTT.

The chain combines TRBV4-1 with TRBJ1-2, with D tentatively TRBD1 (5 bases). The CDR3 has 16 amino acids. Trimming cost V 0 bases and J 0 bases, with 11 bases left between them. Per germline, CDR1 MGHRA and CDR2 YSYEKL. The CDR3 DNA reads TGCGCCAGCAGCCAAGAGGGACTGGGGTCTAACTATGGCTACACCTTC. This encodes CASSQEGLGSNYGYTF.

The chain links TRBV11-2 to TRBJ2-7, with TRBD1 as a possible D gene (5 bases). V was pared by 1 base and J by 1 base, with 5 bases between. Per the germline V gene, CDR1 is SGHAT and CDR2 is FQNNGV. The CDR3 length is 13 residues. The CDR3 here is CASSLAGSYEQYF. The CDR3 DNA follows: TGTGCCAGCAGCTTAGCAGGGTCCTACGAGCAGTACTTC.

This chain joins TRBV5-4 and TRBJ2-2, with 7 positions matching TRBD2. V was pared by 4 bases and J by 1 base, with 4 bases of the junction left unmatched. Germline lookup yields CDR1 SGHNT and CDR2 YYREEE (reference sequence). This CDR3 spans 15 amino acids. Here the CDR3 reads CASSMGGKNTGELFF. Here the CDR3 DNA reads TGTGCCAGCAGCATGGGGGGGAAGAACACCGGGGAGCTGTTTTTT.

The rearrangement uses TRBV7-9 and TRBJ2-6, with D unclear. The V end was cut by 3 bases, the J end by 0 bases, with 9 bases between. From germline, CDR1 is SEHNR and CDR2 FQNEAQ (reference sequence). This CDR3 has 16 residues. For the CDR3, the DNA is TGTGCCAGCAGCTTTACAGTCAGCTCTGGGGCCAACGTCCTGACTTTC. This encodes CASSFTVSSGANVLTF.

The chain combines TRBV19 with TRBJ1-5; D ambiguous. The CDR3 has 17 residues. The ends were cut back, 6 bases at V and 0 bases at J, with 18 bases in the middle. Germline CDR1 reads LNHDA; CDR2 reads SQIVND (reference sequence). CDR3: CASSSLDGKSSNQPQHF. The CDR3 DNA sequence: TGTGCCAGTAGCTCCTTGGACGGGAAAAGTAGCAATCAGCCCCAGCATTTT.

As to this clone: This CDR3 is also generated by other DNA sequences in the sample. The genes are TRBV7-9 and TRBJ2-5; D unresolved. The CDR3 is made up of 12 amino acids. Trimming left V 1 base short and J 4 bases short, with 4 bases between. The germline gives CDR1 SEHNR, CDR2 FQNEAQ (reference sequence). This CDR3 is CASSLVGETQYF. The CDR3 nucleotides are TGTGCCAGCAGCTTAGTTGGAGAGACCCAGTACTTC.

This chain links TRBV10-3 with TRBJ2-5; 8 nucleotides match TRBD1. J gave up 1 base and V 2 bases, and 3 bases lay outside the gene matches. Germline V gene data show CDR1 as ENHRY and CDR2 as SYGVKD. The CDR3 consists of 15 residues. In DNA form, the CDR3 reads TGTGCCATCAGTGAGCCCGACAGGGGCCAAGAGACCCAGTACTTC. Its translation is CAISEPDRGQETQYF.

The CDR3 spells CASRGQGAFETQYF. The CDR3 DNA sequence: TGTGCCAGCCGGGGACAGGGGGCTTTTGAGACCCAGTACTTC. The chain combines TRBV6-6 with TRBJ2-5; TRBD1 agrees at 12 bases. Germline V lookup: CDR1 MNHNY, CDR2 SVGAGI (reference sequence). V lost 8 bases and J lost 5; bases outside the gene matches: 6. The CDR3 consists of 14 residues.

This rearrangement joins TRBV4-3 to TRBJ1-3; D is possibly TRBD1 (6 bases). There are 17 residues in the CDR3. CDR1 LGHNA and CDR2 YSLEER come from the germline V gene. The V gene lost 0 bases and the J gene lost 5 bases, with 17 bases spanning the gap. For the CDR3, the DNA is TGCGCCAGCAGCCAAGATTTTGGACAGACCTGGCGAAACACCATATATTTT. Amino acids: CASSQDFGQTWRNTIYF.

This rearrangement joins TRBV2 to TRBJ2-5; no definite D call. Germline CDR1 and CDR2: SNHLY and FYNNEI. The CDR3 totals 15 residues. V gave up 8 bases and J gave up 0 bases, with 16 bases separating them. Here the CDR3 reads CASPGRVLDQETQYF. In DNA form, the CDR3 reads TGTGCCAGCCCCGGTAGGGTATTGGACCAAGAGACCCAGTACTTC.

This chain links TRBV2 with TRBJ2-7, with 7 bases identical to TRBD1. V lost 5 bases, J lost 2 bases, and 6 bases stayed unmatched. Germline V CDR1 and CDR2: SNHLY, FYNNEI. The CDR3 contains 14 residues. In nucleotides, the CDR3 is TGTGCCAGCAGTCAAGTGGGACAGACCTACGAGCAGTACTTC. It codes for CASSQVGQTYEQYF. Combining the CDR3 with reference TRBV2 and TRBJ2-7 gives the whole variable domain EPEVTQTPSHQVTQMGQEVILRCVPISNHLYFYWYRQILGQKVEFLVSFYNNEISEKSEIFDDQFSVERPDGSNFTLKIRSTKLEDSAMYFCASSQVGQTYEQYFGPGTRLTVT.

The V and J genes are TRBV4-1 and TRBJ2-1; D call uncertain. Trimming pared 10 bases from V and 5 bases from J, leaving 18 bases between. The CDR3 consists of 14 residues. Germline loops: CDR1 MGHRA, CDR2 YSYEKL. The CDR3 nucleotides are TGCGCCACTGGACGTTTGCCGGCTAACAATGAGCAGTTCTTC. It translates to CATGRLPANNEQFF.

The chain links TRBV18 to TRBJ2-5; 8 nucleotides agree with TRBD2. V shed 0 bases, J shed 2 bases, and the junction held 5 bases outside the gene matches. There are 16 residues in the CDR3. Germline V gene sequence: CDR1 KGHSH, CDR2 LQKENI. Here the CDR3 DNA reads TGTGCCAGCTCACCACCTCGGGAGGGCGGGCAAGAGACCCAGTACTTC. Its translation: CASSPPREGGQETQYF.

The chain is built from TRBV11-2 and TRBJ2-1; unclear D gene. This CDR3 contains 16 residues. V was pared by 4 bases and J by 4 bases, with 17 bases between. In germline, CDR1 is SGHAT, CDR2 FQNNGV. The CDR3 DNA sequence: TGTGCCAGCAGCTCCACGACGCGGATGGTGTACAATGAGCAGTTCTTC. Protein sequence: CASSSTTRMVYNEQFF.

The chain has TRBV11-2 and TRBJ1-2, with D perhaps matching TRBD1 (5 bases). Germline V gives CDR1 SGHAT, CDR2 FQNNGV. Trimming removed 1 base from V and 6 bases from J, with 15 bases in between. The length of the CDR3 is 15 residues. The DNA for the CDR3 is TGTGCCAGCAGCTTAGGGGAGACTTGGGGGGATGGCTACACCTTC. Residues: CASSLGETWGDGYTF.

The chain has TRBV9 and TRBJ2-3, with 10 bases that match TRBD2. J lost 6 bases, V lost 5 bases, and 3 bases had no gene match. Germline loops: CDR1 SGDLS, CDR2 YYNGEE. The CDR3 is 13 amino acids. The CDR3 loop is CASSSGGSDTQYF. The DNA of the CDR3 is TGTGCCAGCAGTAGCGGGGGGTCCGATACGCAGTATTTT.

V is TRBV7-2 and J is TRBJ2-1, with 7 bases that match TRBD2. The CDR3 is 16 amino acids. CDR1 is SGHTA and CDR2 is FQGNSA in the germline V gene. V trimming: 5 bases; J trimming: 6 bases; junction bases outside the gene matches: 13. CDR3 bases: TGTGCCAGCAGCAACCATCCGATTATAGCGGGCAATGAGCAGTTCTTC. It codes for CASSNHPIIAGNEQFF.

J is TRBJ1-6 and V is TRBV4-1; a possible D gene is TRBD1 (5 bases). Germline V gives CDR1 MGHRA, CDR2 YSYEKL. Trimming removed 5 bases at V and 7 bases at J, with 18 bases between. This CDR3 contains 16 residues. CDR3 in amino acids: CASSGGGRAINSPLHF. Here the CDR3 DNA reads TGCGCCAGCAGCGGGGGTGGCAGGGCTATCAATTCACCCCTCCACTTT.

The chain links TRBV10-1 to TRBJ2-3; 9 bases agree with TRBD2. CDR3 size: 14 residues. Trimming at V came to 6 bases and at J to 5 bases, leaving 6 bases not matched to a gene. Germline lookup yields CDR1 WNHNN and CDR2 SYGVQD (reference sequence). The CDR3 nucleotides read TGCGCCAGCAGCGCGGGGGGGCGTAAAGATACGCAGTATTTT. This encodes CASSAGGRKDTQYF.

This chain joins TRBV2 and TRBJ1-4, with a possible D match to TRBD1 (6 bases). The CDR3 is made up of 14 amino acids. The ends were cut back, 8 bases at V and 4 bases at J, with 14 bases in the middle. Per the germline V gene, CDR1 is SNHLY and CDR2 is FYNNEI. The CDR3 loop reads CASSRTARNEKLFF. The CDR3 DNA reads as TGTGCCAGCTCTAGGACAGCCCGTAATGAAAAACTGTTTTTT.

V is TRBV6-6 and J is TRBJ2-2; tentative D call: TRBD2 (5 bases). The germline CDR1 and CDR2 sequences are MNHNY and SVGAGI (reference sequence). This CDR3 is 13 amino acids long. V shed 2 bases and J shed 7 bases, with 8 bases lying between them. The CDR3 region is CASSYRGFGELFF. The CDR3 DNA reads TGTGCCAGCAGTTACAGAGGGTTCGGGGAGCTGTTTTTT.

The chain combines TRBV5-6 with TRBJ2-7, with TRBD2 matching over 8 bases. V was clipped by 4 bases and J by 4 bases; unmatched bases: 4. Germline values: CDR1 SGHDT, CDR2 YYEEEE. This CDR3 comprises 13 residues. Written as DNA, the CDR3 is TGTGCCAGCAGCCAGGCGGGGGGTTACGAGCAGTACTTC. Residues: CASSQAGGYEQYF.